This section outlines one TCR beta chain sequence together with its context. The specificity of this receptor is unknown. One junction end disagrees with the germline gene, perhaps due to a read error. Inclusive of the bounding cysteine and phenylalanine, the CDR3 is 15 residues long. Only CDR3 DNA remains: 45 bases, in frame from the first base. According to the germline V gene, CDR1 reads SGHDT and CDR2 reads YYEEEE. The record originates from a study of blood T cell dynamics during melanoma immunotherapy (dated by TCRdb to about 2020). For the wider study: All patients had metastatic melanoma and were given first-line pembrolizumab or nivolumab plus ipilimumab as standard of care in the United Kingdom. To identify early correlates of response, the study profiled peripheral T cell receptor repertoires in patients with metastatic melanoma before and after one cycle of checkpoint inhibitor therapy. A training cohort was formed from consecutive patients, and a further independent group of patients from the same centre was pooled into an external validation set.

Paper-wide results and their limitations: Whether the T cell clones driving repertoire changes were melanoma-specific or reflected general immune activation could not be determined in the study. Patients who later achieved disease control showed a bifurcated PBMC repertoire reorganization at W3, with increased clonality or increased diversity, unlike progressors. The relatively small sample size was acknowledged as a potential limitation on generalization of the results.

The label giving this sample's time point can be read as: week 3, after first cycle of checkpoint inhibitor. Blood samples were taken before treatment (T0) and at week 3 (W3), following the first cycle of checkpoint blockade. Except for a couple of patients with rapid clinical progression, response was assessed 12 weeks after the first infusion by RECIST 1.1; disease control meant complete response, partial response or stable disease. Patients were excluded for prior systemic cancer treatment, concomitant immunosuppressant therapy or synchronous other active malignancies. Bulk PBMC and plasma cell-free DNA were both sequenced for TCR beta so that circulating cells and T cell turnover could be tracked. Lymphoprep and SepMate tubes were used to isolate PBMC from blood, and red cell lysis was then performed. DNA from PBMC and sorted T cell subsets was extracted with QIAamp DNA Blood Mini kits. For every bulk PBMC sample, a fixed 350 ng of DNA was loaded. TCR beta CDR3 sequences were amplified from genomic DNA using the immunoSEQ TCRb Assay kit according to manufacturer instructions. The KAPA Library Quantification Kit for Illumina platforms was used to quantify the pooled libraries by qPCR. Pooled libraries were clustered at about 0.55-1.2 pM and sequenced on an Illumina NextSeq 500. Concerning the study's data processing: TCR data were analyzed using immunoSEQ ANALYZER and the R LymphoSeq package. A rearrangement efficiency score was calculated as productive divided by the sum of productive and non-productive CDR3 sequences. Within each patient, timepoints were compared pairwise for clonality, measured with the Gini coefficient, and for diversity, measured with the Renyi index at alpha=1. In LymphoSeq, clonal relatedness was computed using an edit distance of 3, and repertoire similarity was computed using the Bhattacharyya coefficient. Linear discriminant analysis on week-3 changes in clonality and diversity was built with the R MASS and caret packages to classify response. TCRdb limited this immuneACCESS table to in-frame rearrangements with V and J called. A share of clones is missing; checked studies link under half to unresolved V genes, and the rest is unexplained. V and J calls and clone size are copied from that table; D and trimming were computed from the DNA. In this sample the table shows some 12,000 clones, roughly 83% of which occur a single time. The biggest ten clones account for approximately 15% of the sample.

The chain links TRBV5-6 with TRBJ2-5, and TRBD2 matches 9 of the central bases. Sequences were derived from blood, sampled from a patient treated with checkpoint blockade. The source of this sequence is a human donor with melanoma. The bases read TGTGCCAGCAGCTTAGGCGGGGGGGGCCAAAAGACCCAGTACTTC. It codes for CASSLGGGGQKTQYF.